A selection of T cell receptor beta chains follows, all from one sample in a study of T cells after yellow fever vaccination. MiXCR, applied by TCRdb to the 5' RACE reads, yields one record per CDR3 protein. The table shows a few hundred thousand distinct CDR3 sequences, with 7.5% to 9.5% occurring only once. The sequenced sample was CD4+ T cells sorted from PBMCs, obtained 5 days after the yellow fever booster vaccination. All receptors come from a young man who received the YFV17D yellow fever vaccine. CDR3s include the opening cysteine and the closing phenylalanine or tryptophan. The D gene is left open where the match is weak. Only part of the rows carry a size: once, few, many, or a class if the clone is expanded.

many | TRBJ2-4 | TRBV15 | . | TGTGCCACCAGCAGAGACCGGGCCTCGGGAAACATTCAGTACTTC | CATSRDRASGNIQYF
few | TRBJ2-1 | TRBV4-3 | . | TGCGCCAGCAGCCAAGATGCGGAACCCCGCGCCGGAGGTGAGCAGTTCTTC | CASSQDAEPRAGGEQFF
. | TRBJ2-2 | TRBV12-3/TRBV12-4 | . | TGTGCCAGCCGAACCGGGTTTCACTCGAACACCGGGGAGCTGTTTTTT | CASRTGFHSNTGELFF
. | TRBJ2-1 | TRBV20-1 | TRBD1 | TGCAGTATACCCGACAGGGGCTCCTACAATGAGCAGTTCTTC | CSIPDRGSYNEQFF
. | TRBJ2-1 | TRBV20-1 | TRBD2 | TGCTCCCCCGCCCTAGCGGACCACAATGAGCAGTTCTTC | CSPALADHNEQFF
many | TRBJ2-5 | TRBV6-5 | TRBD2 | TGTGCCAGCAAAGTCCGGGGGGGTTCGGAGACCCAGTACTTC | CASKVRGGSETQYF
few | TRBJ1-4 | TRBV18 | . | TGTGCCAGCTCACCACGGCGAGAAAAACTGTTTTTT | CASSPRREKLFF
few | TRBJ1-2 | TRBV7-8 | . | TGTGCCAGCAGCGAAATACGACAGGATACCTATGGCTACACCTTC | CASSEIRQDTYGYTF
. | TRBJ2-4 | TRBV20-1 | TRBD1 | TGCAGTGCCGGGGACAGGGTAACAGGAAACATTCAGTACTTC | CSAGDRVTGNIQYF
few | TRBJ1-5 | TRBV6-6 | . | TGTGCCAGCAGTTATACTCGTAATCAGCCCCAGCATTTT | CASSYTRNQPQHF
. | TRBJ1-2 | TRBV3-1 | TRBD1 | TGTGCCAGCAGCCCCACAGGGGCTGGCGGCTACACCTTC | CASSPTGAGGYTF
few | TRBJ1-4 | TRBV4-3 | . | TGCGCCAGCAGCCAAGAACTATCTAATGAAAAACTGTTTTTT | CASSQELSNEKLFF